The subject of this entry is one T cell receptor beta chain. The germline V and J ends were trimmed by 7 bases and 1 base, with 19 bases remaining between them. This CDR3 contains 17 residues. The V gene's germline CDR1 is WNHNN and CDR2 SYGVQD (reference sequence). Method: immunoSEQ multiplex PCR; TCRdb's copy keeps in-frame clones and lacks some. The table lists 350,000 to 400,000 clones, approximately 90% of them singletons. The record originates from a study of blood T cell repertoires in COVID-19. As for the study in general: Samples of COVID-19 (acute and convalescent) were obtained from the United States, Italy and Spain.

Study members were between roughly 18 and 89 years old and lived in some 22 US regions. Participants had their cohort set by participant-reported clinical history. Exposed enrollees had met someone with a PCR-confirmed or clinician-diagnosed COVID-19 case at some point within the 2 weeks before study entry. The rearrangement links TRBV10-1 to TRBJ1-4; D unclear. The sample consisted of PBMCs or T cells enriched from blood (not recorded which). The TCR sequence derives from a woman aged 35 to 49 who had been exposed to COVID-19. DNA of the CDR3: TGCGCCAGCATTTTACTTCCCCGCGGGATAACTAATGAAAAACTGTTTTTT. Its protein is CASILLPRGITNEKLFF.